This TCR beta chain was sequenced for a study of T-cell memory formation after mild COVID-19. Germline CDR1 is DFQATT and CDR2 is SNEGSKA (reference sequence). V lost 6 bases to trimming and J lost 0 bases; unmatched junction nucleotides: 3. The CDR3 covers 14 residues. TCRdb recomputed calls from the 5' RACE reads with MiXCR, one row per CDR3 protein. Among just under 350,000 distinct CDR3 sequences, approximately 13% were seen once, and the ten largest hold about a fifth. This clonotype has only a few counts. Sequenced: PBMCs or a T cell subset sorted from them (not recorded which). This TCR came from a man between 18 and 29 years old who had mild COVID-19 (a few samples of this study predate the infection). Cell type and time point are not known. This chain joins TRBV20-1 and TRBJ2-7, with 12 bases that match TRBD2. The CDR3 loop is CSALAGGSSYEQYF. Here the CDR3 DNA reads TGCAGTGCCCTAGCGGGGGGGAGCTCCTACGAGCAGTACTTC.